This T cell receptor (beta chain) was sequenced in a study of shared clonotypes between healthy human individuals. Some clones are missing from TCRdb's copy, which holds only in-frame ones; the method was immunoSEQ multiplex PCR. The sample lists some 1,600,000 clones, 95% to 99% occurring once. CDR1 is MNHNY, CDR2 SVGAGI, per germline (reference sequence). V lost 4 bases to trimming and J lost 7 bases, with 13 bases between them. CDR3 size: 13 residues. This sequence joins TRBV6-6 and TRBJ1-1; tentative D call: TRBD1 (6 bases). Sequenced material: naive CD4+ T cells sorted from blood. As to subset: CD45RA+ positively selected. The receptor's source is a man under 40 in good health. This chain's CDR3 is CASSSTGSSEAFF. The CDR3 nucleotides read TGTGCCAGCAGTTCCACAGGGTCTAGTGAAGCTTTCTTT.